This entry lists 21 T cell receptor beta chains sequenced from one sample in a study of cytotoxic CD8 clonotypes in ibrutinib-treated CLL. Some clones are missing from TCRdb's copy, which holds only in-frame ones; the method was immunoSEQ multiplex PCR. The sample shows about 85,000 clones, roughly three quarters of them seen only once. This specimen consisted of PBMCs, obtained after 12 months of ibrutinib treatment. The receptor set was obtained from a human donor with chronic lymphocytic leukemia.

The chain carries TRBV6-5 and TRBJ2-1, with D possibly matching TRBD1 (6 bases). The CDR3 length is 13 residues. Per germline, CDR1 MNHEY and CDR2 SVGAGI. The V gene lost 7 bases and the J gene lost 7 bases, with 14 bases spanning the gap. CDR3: CASMGVRGNEQFF. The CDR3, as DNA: TGTGCCAGCATGGGGGTCAGGGGAAATGAGCAGTTCTTC.

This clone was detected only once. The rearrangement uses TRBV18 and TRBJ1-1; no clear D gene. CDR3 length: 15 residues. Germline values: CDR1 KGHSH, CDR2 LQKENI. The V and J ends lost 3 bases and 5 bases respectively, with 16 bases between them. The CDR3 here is CASSPGISKGTEAFF. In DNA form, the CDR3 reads TGTGCCAGCTCACCGGGAATATCCAAAGGGACTGAAGCTTTCTTT. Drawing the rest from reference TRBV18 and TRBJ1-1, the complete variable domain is NAGVMQNPRHLVRRRGQEARLRCSPMKGHSHVYWYRQLPEEGLKFMVYLQKENIIDESGMPKERFSAEFPKEGPSILRIQQVVRGDSAAYFCASSPGISKGTEAFFGQGTRLTVV.

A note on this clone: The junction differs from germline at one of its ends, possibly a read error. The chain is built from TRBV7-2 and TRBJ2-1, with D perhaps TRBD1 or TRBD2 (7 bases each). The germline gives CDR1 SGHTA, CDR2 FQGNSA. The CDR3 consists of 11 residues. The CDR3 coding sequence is TGTGCCAGCAGCCCCGGAGGGAGGGGGCTCTTC. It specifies CASSPGGRGLF.

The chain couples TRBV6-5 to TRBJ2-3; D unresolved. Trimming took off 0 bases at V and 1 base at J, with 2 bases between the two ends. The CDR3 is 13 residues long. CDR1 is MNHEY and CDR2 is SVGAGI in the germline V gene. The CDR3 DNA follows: TGTGCCAGCAGTTACTCTGGCACAGATACGCAGTATTTT. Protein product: CASSYSGTDTQYF.

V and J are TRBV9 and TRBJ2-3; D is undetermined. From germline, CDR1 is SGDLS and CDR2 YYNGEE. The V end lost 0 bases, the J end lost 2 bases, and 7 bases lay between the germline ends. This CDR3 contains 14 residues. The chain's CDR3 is CASSVGQPTDTQYF. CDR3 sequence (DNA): TGTGCCAGCAGCGTAGGCCAGCCCACAGATACGCAGTATTTT.

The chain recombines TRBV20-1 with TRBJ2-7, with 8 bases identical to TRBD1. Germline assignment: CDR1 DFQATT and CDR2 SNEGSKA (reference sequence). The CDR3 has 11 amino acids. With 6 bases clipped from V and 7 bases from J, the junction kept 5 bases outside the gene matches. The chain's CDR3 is CSARTGREQYF. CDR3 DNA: TGCAGTGCCCGGACAGGGCGGGAGCAGTACTTC.

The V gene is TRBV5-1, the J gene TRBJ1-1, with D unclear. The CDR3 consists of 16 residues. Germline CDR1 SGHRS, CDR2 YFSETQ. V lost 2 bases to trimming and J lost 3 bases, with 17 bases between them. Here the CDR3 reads CASSLLTGPRDTEAFF. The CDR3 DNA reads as TGCGCCAGCAGCTTATTAACCGGGCCCCGGGACACTGAAGCTTTCTTT.

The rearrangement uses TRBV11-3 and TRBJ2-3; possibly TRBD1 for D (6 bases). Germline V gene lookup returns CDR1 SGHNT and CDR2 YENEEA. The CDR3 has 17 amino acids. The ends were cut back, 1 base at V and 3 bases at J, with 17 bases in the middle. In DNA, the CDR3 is TGTGCCAGCAGCTTAGGCGCCGGGACAACCCGGACAGATACGCAGTATTTT. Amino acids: CASSLGAGTTRTDTQYF.

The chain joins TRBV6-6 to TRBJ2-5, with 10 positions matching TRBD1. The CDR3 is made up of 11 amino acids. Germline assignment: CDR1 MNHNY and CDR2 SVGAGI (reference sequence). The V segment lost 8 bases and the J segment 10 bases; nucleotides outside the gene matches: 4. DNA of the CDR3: TGTGCCAGCCGGACAGGGGGGAGCCAGTACTTC. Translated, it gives CASRTGGSQYF.

The CDR3 here is CASSLALVGQFF. CDR3 DNA sequence: TGTGCCAGCAGCTTGGCCCTCGTTGGGCAGTTCTTC. V is TRBV5-8 and J is TRBJ2-1; the D is unclear. Germline lookup yields CDR1 SGHTS and CDR2 YDEGEE. The CDR3 sequence is 12 residues long. V lost 0 bases, J lost 12 bases, and 10 bases lay in between.

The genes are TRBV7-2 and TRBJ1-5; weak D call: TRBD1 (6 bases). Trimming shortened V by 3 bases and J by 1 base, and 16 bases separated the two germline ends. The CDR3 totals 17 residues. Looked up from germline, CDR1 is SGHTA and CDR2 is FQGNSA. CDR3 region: CASSLGGGWHSNQPQHF. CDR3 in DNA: TGTGCCAGCAGCTTGGGGGGGGGCTGGCACAGCAATCAGCCCCAGCATTTT.

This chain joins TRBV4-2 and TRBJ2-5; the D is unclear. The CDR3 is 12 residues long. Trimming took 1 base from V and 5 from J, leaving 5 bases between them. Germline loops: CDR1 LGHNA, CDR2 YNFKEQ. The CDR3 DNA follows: TGTGCCAGCAGCCAAGGGGTGGAGACCCAGTACTTC. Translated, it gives CASSQGVETQYF.

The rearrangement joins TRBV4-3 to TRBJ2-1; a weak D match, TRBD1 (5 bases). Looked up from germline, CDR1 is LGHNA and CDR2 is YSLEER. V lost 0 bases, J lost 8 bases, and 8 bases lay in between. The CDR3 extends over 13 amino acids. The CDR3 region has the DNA TGCGCCAGCAGCCAAGATCCAGGGTATGAGCAGTTCTTC. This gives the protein CASSQDPGYEQFF.

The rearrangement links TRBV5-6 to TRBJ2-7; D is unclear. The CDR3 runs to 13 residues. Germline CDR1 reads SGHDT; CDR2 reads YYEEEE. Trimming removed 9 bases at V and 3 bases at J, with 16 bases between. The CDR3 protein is CATQWGSGYEQYF. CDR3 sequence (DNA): TGTGCCACCCAGTGGGGATCGGGCTACGAGCAGTACTTC.

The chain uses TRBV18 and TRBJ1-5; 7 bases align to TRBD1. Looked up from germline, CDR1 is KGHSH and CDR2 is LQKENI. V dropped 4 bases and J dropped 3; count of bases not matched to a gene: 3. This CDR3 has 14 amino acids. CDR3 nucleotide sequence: TGTGCCAGCTCACAGGGGGCGGACAATCAGCCCCAGCATTTT. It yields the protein CASSQGADNQPQHF.

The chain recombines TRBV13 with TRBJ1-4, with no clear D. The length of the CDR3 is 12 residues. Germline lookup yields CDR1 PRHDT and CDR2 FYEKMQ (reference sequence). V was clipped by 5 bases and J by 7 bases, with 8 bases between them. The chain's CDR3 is CASSEAGEKLFF. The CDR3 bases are TGTGCCAGCAGCGAGGCGGGTGAAAAACTGTTTTTT.

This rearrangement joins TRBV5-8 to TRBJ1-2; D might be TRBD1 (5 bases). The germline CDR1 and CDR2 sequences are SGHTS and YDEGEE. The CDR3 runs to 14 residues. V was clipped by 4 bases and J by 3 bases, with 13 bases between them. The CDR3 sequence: CASSLPSRDYGYTF. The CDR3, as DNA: TGTGCCAGCAGCCTACCGTCCAGGGACTATGGCTACACCTTC.

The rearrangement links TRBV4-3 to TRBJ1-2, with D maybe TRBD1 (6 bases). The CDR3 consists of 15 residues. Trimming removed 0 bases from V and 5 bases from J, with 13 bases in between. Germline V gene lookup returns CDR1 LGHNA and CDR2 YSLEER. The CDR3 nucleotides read TGCGCCAGCAGCCAAGAGTGGCAGGGGCGGTATGGCTACACCTTC. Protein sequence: CASSQEWQGRYGYTF.

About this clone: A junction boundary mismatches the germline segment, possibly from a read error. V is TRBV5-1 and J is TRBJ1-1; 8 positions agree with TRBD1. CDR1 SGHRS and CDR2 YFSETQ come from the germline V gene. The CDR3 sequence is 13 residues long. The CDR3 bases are TGCGCCAACAGCGGGACAGGGAACACTGAAGCTTTCTTT. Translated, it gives CANSGTGNTEAFF.

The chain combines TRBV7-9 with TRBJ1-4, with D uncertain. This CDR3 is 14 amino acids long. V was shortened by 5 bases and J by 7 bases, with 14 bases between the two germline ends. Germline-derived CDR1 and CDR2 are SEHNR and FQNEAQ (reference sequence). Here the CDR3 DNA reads TGTGCCAGCAGCCCCCTATCGGGGTTTGAAAAACTGTTTTTT. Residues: CASSPLSGFEKLFF. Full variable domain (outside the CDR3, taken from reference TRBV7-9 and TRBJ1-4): DTGVSQNPRHKITKRGQNVTFRCDPISEHNRLYWYRQTLGQGPEFLTYFQNEAQLEKSRLLSDRFSAERPKGSFSTLEIQRTEQGDSAMYLCASSPLSGFEKLFFGSGTQLSVL.

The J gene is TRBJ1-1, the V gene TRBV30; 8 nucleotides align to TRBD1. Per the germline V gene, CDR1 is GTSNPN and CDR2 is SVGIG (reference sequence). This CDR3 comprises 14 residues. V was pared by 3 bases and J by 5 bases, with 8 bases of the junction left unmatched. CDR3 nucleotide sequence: TGTGCCTGGAGACCGGACAGGGAGTCGACTGAAGCTTTCTTT. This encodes CAWRPDRESTEAFF.